The clone carrying this TCR beta chain turned up a few times. V trimming: 3 bases; J trimming: 5 bases; junction bases outside the gene matches: 5. The CDR3 is 14 residues long. It was with unique molecular identifiers that the TCRbeta library was prepared. TCRdb re-called the PCR reads with MiXCR, one entry per CDR3 protein. The sample consists of roughly 400,000 distinct CDR3 sequences, 20% of them appearing once. These data come from a study of T-cell reconstitution after alpha-beta-depleted transplantation in children. The clonotype was recovered from a human donor who donated a stem cell graft to a child with acute myeloid leukemia. Specimen: PBMCs from the stem cell graft donor, collected from the stem cell graft. The chain couples TRBV12-3 or TRBV12-4 to TRBJ2-7, with 9 bases lining up with TRBD2. The DNA for the CDR3 is TGTGCCAGCAGTTTCTCTAGCGGGAACGACGAGCAGTACTTC. This translates into CASSFSSGNDEQYF.